This entry describes one T cell receptor beta chain. V shed 0 bases and J 2 bases; nucleotides not matched to a gene: 5. This CDR3 has 17 amino acids. Looked up from germline, CDR1 is SGHRS and CDR2 is YFSETQ. This sample was taken from a study of T cell changes during pregnancy in multiple sclerosis. Only in-frame clones appear in the TCRdb table, and some are missing; sequencing was by immunoSEQ multiplex PCR. The sample holds 30,000 to 45,000 clones, 80% to 95% seen once. This chain connects TRBV5-1 to TRBJ2-3; 11 bases align to TRBD2. The TCR sequence derives from a female donor in good health, enrolled as a control in a pregnancy study. The sample consisted of CD4+ T cells from peripheral blood mononuclear cells, taken after pregnancy. The CDR3 nucleotides are TGCGCCAGCAGCTTGGGGTCTAGCGGGAGGTACACAGATACGCAGTATTTT. This sequence encodes CASSLGSSGRYTDTQYF.